These 3 T cell receptor beta chains were sequenced from one sample in a study of blood T cell repertoires in COVID-19. Assay: immunoSEQ multiplex PCR; the TCRdb copy retains only in-frame clones and omits some. The repertoire holds approximately 26,000 clones, with roughly 90% as singletons. The sequenced sample consisted of peripheral blood. These receptors all come from a human donor in a cohort sampled during active COVID-19.

V and J are TRBV3-1 (or the pseudogene TRBV3-2) and TRBJ2-7; D gene ambiguous. V was pared by 4 bases and J by 2 bases, with 12 bases between. The germline V gene has CDR1 LGHDT and CDR2 YNNKEL (reference sequence). This CDR3 region has 14 residues. Here the CDR3 reads CASSPGNLAYEQYF. The DNA of the CDR3 is TGTGCCAGCAGCCCGGGTAACCTCGCCTACGAGCAGTACTTC.

The rearrangement joins TRBV24-1 to TRBJ2-3, with D maybe TRBD1 (5 bases). Germline values: CDR1 KGHDR, CDR2 SFDVKD. The germline V and J ends were trimmed by 5 bases and 4 bases, with 12 bases remaining between them. The CDR3 has 14 residues. CDR3 coding DNA: TGTGCCACCAGTGCTGCGACAGCGTCAGATACGCAGTATTTT. Translated, it gives CATSAATASDTQYF.

The rearrangement joins TRBV11-1 to TRBJ2-6, with 7 bases fitting TRBD2. The CDR3 is made up of 14 amino acids. Looked up from germline, CDR1 is SGHAT and CDR2 is FQDESV (reference sequence). Germline trimming cut 3 bases from V and 12 bases from J; bases unmatched to any gene: 8. The CDR3 reads CASSLRPGTTVLTF. The CDR3 DNA is TGTGCCAGCAGCTTGCGTCCGGGGACTACCGTCCTGACTTTC. The whole variable domain, filled in from reference TRBV11-1 and TRBJ2-6, reads EAEVAQSPRYKITEKSQAVAFWCDPISGHATLYWYRQILGQGPELLVQFQDESVVDDSQLPKDRFSAERLKGVDSTLKIQPAELGDSAMYLCASSLRPGTTVLTFGAGSRLTVL.